This T cell receptor beta chain derives from a study of T-cell memory formation after mild COVID-19. Across the whole study: TCR clusters mostly belonged to single donors.

This clonotype was recorded many times. Its antigen is currently unknown. TCRdb fed the 5' RACE reads into MiXCR, producing one record per CDR3 protein. The sample records hundreds of thousands of distinct CDR3 sequences, less than 25% being singletons. Broader study findings: CM and EM subsets held most contracting CD4+ clones; EMRA held CD8+ ones.

This receptor was taken from an adult woman who had mild COVID-19 (a few samples of this study predate the infection). Cell type and time point are not known. Sample: PBMCs or a T cell subset sorted from them (not recorded which).

CDR3 coding DNA: TGTGCCAGCAGCTTGCCAGCGGAAGAGACCCAGTACTTC. Protein product: CASSLPAEETQYF. J is TRBJ2-5 and V is TRBV5-5, with a weak D call TRBD2 (5 bases). CDR3 length: 13 residues. Trimming took off 1 base at V and 3 bases at J, with 7 bases between the two ends. The germline gives CDR1 SGHKS, CDR2 YYEKEE (reference sequence).